This T cell receptor beta chain was captured in a study of a mutant IDH1 vaccine in newly diagnosed glioma (dated by TCRdb to about 2021). Study-wide context: Of the roughly 33 treated patients, about 60% were male and approximately 38% were female, and the mean age was 40.4 years. Prior to enrollment, standard therapy consisting of radiotherapy alone, temozolomide alone, or radiochemotherapy with temozolomide had been administered to patients, with the combination being received by most patients. Six visits were used for peripheral blood collection: V03 (baseline), V05, V07, V10, V12 and V13. For exploratory analyses, about 25 treated patients had longitudinal TCRB deep sequencing done wherever samples were available. The investigation overall reported the following: Changes in the top peripheral T cell clonotypes picked up by TCRB sequencing did not appear to be linked to pseudoprogression. Availability determined which PBMC samples were chosen for TCRB deep sequencing. The authors noted that analyses of patient blood samples could not be reproduced because of sample limitations. Immune responses induced by the vaccine were seen in around 93% of patients across multiple MHC alleles.

Library generation was performed with the immunoSEQ multiplex PCR assay. Rearranged TCR beta chain sequences were amplified with the hsTCRB Kit following the manufacturer's protocol. Sequencing of TCRB libraries was carried out on an Illumina MiSeq. On the authors' methods: The kit vendor's proprietary platform handled demultiplexing, trimming and gene mapping. The immuneACCESS repertoire file appears here via TCRdb, limited to in-frame rearrangements. These files lack a portion of the clones; in checked studies, under half of the deficit traces to unresolved V genes, and the cause of the others is not known. V and J calls and clone size are copied from that table; D and trimming were computed from the DNA. This sample lists tens of thousands of clones; about four fifths were detected once. The top ten constitute approximately 20% of the sample. Reading from cysteine to phenylalanine, the CDR3 counts 15 amino acids. The sequence is cut down to CDR3 DNA, 45 bases in frame from base 1. Trimming removed 4 bases from V and 5 bases from J; the gene matches leave 10 bases unexplained. The germline V gene provides CDR1 SGHTS and CDR2 YDEGEE.

This specimen's time point label, per the study, means: baseline, week 1 (first vaccination visit). This specimen's treatment or condition label, interpreted: pre-vaccination baseline after standard-of-care therapy. Donors had newly diagnosed WHO grade 3 or 4 IDH1-mutant astrocytomas with loss of nuclear ATRX. The samples were drawn from NOA16, a multicentre, single-arm, open-label phase I trial in Germany that tested a mutant IDH1 peptide vaccine in humans for the first time. Blood drawn at visit V03 was used as the baseline sample for immunogenicity testing. Genomic DNA for TCRB sequencing was extracted from EDTA blood using the DNeasy Blood and Tissue Kit. Concerning this clone: This clone's antigen is unknown. No base quality values were provided; no much bigger clone lies one nucleotide off.

The sequencing used PBMCs, collected from a glioma patient treated with radiotherapy, temozolomide or both. The chain is assembled from TRBV5-8 and TRBJ1-2; a stretch of 8 junction bases matches TRBD1. This TCR was recovered from a man aged 18 to 30 with glioma. CDR3 protein: CASSRDRKLYYGYTF. The nucleotides are TGTGCCAGCAGCCGGGACAGGAAACTTTATTATGGCTACACCTTC.